These 30 T cell receptor beta chains share one sample of origin, sequenced in a study of low-dose radiotherapy and immunotherapy resistance in tumors. The time point was: before trial treatment. Both TCRalpha and TCRbeta chains were reverse transcribed with V-gene-specific primers. Over about 19 PCR cycles, TCRs were amplified from a constant-region primer and V-primer adapter. Using its own MiXCR run on the reads, TCRdb lists one record per CDR3 protein. The sample carries about 39,000 distinct CDR3 sequences, 25% to 40% recorded once. This material consisted of PBMCs, taken before treatment. Receptor source: a male donor with gallbladder cancer.

This clonotype has a handful of counts. The chain uses TRBV5-1 and TRBJ1-4; possibly TRBD1 for D (6 bases). Trimming removed 0 bases at V and 13 bases at J, with 19 bases between. Germline values: CDR1 SGHRS, CDR2 YFSETQ. This CDR3 region has 15 residues. The CDR3 here is CASSLEGHHQSVLFF. For the CDR3, the DNA is TGCGCCAGCAGCTTGGAGGGACACCATCAATCGGTACTGTTTTTT.

The table lists this clonotype with many counts. This chain links TRBV1 with TRBJ2-4; the DNA was not compared with TRBD1, the D call given in the table. TRBV1 is a pseudogene locus. The CDR3 has 14 residues. The CDR3 loop reads CASSLTGVKNIQYF. The CDR3 DNA reads TGCGCCAGCAGCCTTACAGGGGTCAAAAACATTCAGTACTTC.

This clonotype was seen many times. The chain recombines TRBV4-1 with TRBJ1-1, with D unresolved. This CDR3 is 14 amino acids long. Trimming left V 4 bases short and J 1 base short, with 10 bases between. Germline V gene lookup returns CDR1 MGHRA and CDR2 YSYEKL. CDR3: CASSRELQNTEAFF. DNA for the CDR3: TGCGCCAGCAGCCGCGAACTGCAGAACACTGAAGCTTTCTTT.

This clonotype was seen many times. V is TRBV19 and J is TRBJ2-1; TRBD1 might be the D (6 bases). V dropped 5 bases and J dropped 0 bases, with 14 bases sitting between them. Germline CDR1 and CDR2: LNHDA and SQIVND (reference sequence). CDR3 length equals 16 residues. CDR3: CASSSSRGTSYNEQFF. In nucleotides, the CDR3 is TGTGCCAGTAGTTCCTCTAGGGGGACCTCCTACAATGAGCAGTTCTTC. The full variable domain, its missing parts supplied by reference TRBV19 and TRBJ2-1, is DGGITQSPKYLFRKEGQNVTLSCEQNLNHDAMYWYRQDPGQGLRLIYYSQIVNDFQKGDIAEGYSVSREKKESFPLTVTSAQKNPTAFYLCASSSSRGTSYNEQFFGPGTRLTVL.

This clonotype was seen repeatedly, ten times or more. The genes are TRBV20-1 and TRBJ2-3; D is unresolved. V dropped 5 bases and J dropped 3 bases, with 18 bases sitting between them. The CDR3 spans 15 residues. CDR1 is DFQATT, CDR2 SNEGSKA, per germline (reference sequence). This chain's CDR3 is CSAPPSERNTDTQYF. The CDR3 nucleotides are TGCAGTGCTCCCCCCTCGGAGAGGAATACAGATACGCAGTATTTT.

By share of the sample, this clonotype is medium-sized. The chain combines TRBV7-2 with TRBJ2-1; 12 bases agree with TRBD1. Germline lookup yields CDR1 SGHTA and CDR2 FQGNSA. CDR3 length equals 15 residues. V lost 7 bases, J lost 7 bases, and 8 bases stayed unmatched. The CDR3 spells CASTSGTGGMNEQFF. DNA of the CDR3: TGTGCCAGCACCTCGGGGACAGGGGGCATGAATGAGCAGTTCTTC.

This clonotype was picked up a small number of times. The chain joins TRBV3-1 to TRBJ2-1; a possible D gene is TRBD2 (6 bases). The CDR3 sequence is 13 residues long. The V end lost 7 bases, the J end lost 10 bases, and 17 bases lay between the germline ends. Germline loops: CDR1 LGHDT, CDR2 YNNKEL (reference sequence). CDR3 amino acids: CASIPGIGGEQFF. Written as DNA, the CDR3 is TGTGCCAGCATCCCTGGAATCGGGGGAGAGCAGTTCTTC.

J is TRBJ2-2 and V is TRBV11-2; possibly TRBD1 for D (6 bases). CDR1 and CDR2 (germline): SGHAT, FQNNGV. CDR3 size: 13 residues. The V gene lost 4 bases and the J gene lost 7 bases, with 10 bases spanning the gap. CDR3 residues: CASSSGQYGELFF. The CDR3 DNA follows: TGTGCCAGCAGCTCCGGACAGTACGGGGAGCTGTTTTTT.

This clonotype has more than one count but fewer than ten. The chain joins TRBV12-3 or TRBV12-4 to TRBJ2-3; 12 bases align to TRBD2. This CDR3 region has 13 residues. The junction had 3 bases not matched to a gene; V was cut back by 10 bases and J by 4 bases. The CDR3 bases are TGTGCCAACGGACTAGCGGGATCAGATACGCAGTATTTT. This gives the protein CANGLAGSDTQYF.

This clonotype was observed many times. The rearrangement links TRBV4-1 to TRBJ2-5, with 7 bases that match TRBD1. The ends lost 6 bases at V and 4 bases at J; junction bases unmatched: 8. Germline V gene data show CDR1 as MGHRA and CDR2 as YSYEKL. The CDR3 runs to 14 residues. The CDR3 spells CASRGRGGPETQYF. CDR3 DNA: TGCGCCAGCAGGGGACGAGGGGGCCCAGAGACCCAGTACTTC.

The sample holds many counts of this clonotype. This rearrangement joins TRBV5-1 to TRBJ1-2; 7 nucleotides match TRBD1. CDR1 is SGHRS and CDR2 is YFSETQ in the germline V gene. This CDR3 has 16 amino acids. V was clipped by 1 base and J by 5 bases; unmatched bases: 11. The CDR3 coding sequence is TGCGCCAGCAGCTTGTATCCAGACAGGGTTAATTATGGCTACACCTTC. Translation gives CASSLYPDRVNYGYTF.

This clonotype has at least ten counts. As DNA, the CDR3 is TGCAGTGTCCCGGGCCCGAGAAGAAGCAATCAGCCCCAGCATTTT. Translating it yields CSVPGPRRSNQPQHF. The chain carries TRBV20-1 and TRBJ1-5; D is ambiguous. The V gene lost 7 bases and the J gene lost 1 base, with 17 bases spanning the gap. The CDR3 length is 15 residues. Germline lookup yields CDR1 DFQATT and CDR2 SNEGSKA (reference sequence).

Ten or more counts support this clonotype. This sequence joins TRBV3-1 and TRBJ1-3, with no clear D. V lost 8 bases, J lost 1 base, and 6 bases lay in between. The CDR3 spans 12 residues. Germline values: CDR1 LGHDT, CDR2 YNNKEL (reference sequence). In nucleotides, the CDR3 is TGTGCCAGCTGCCTATCTGGAAACACCATATATTTT. The encoded protein is CASCLSGNTIYF.

In this sample, this clonotype turned up a few times. The chain has TRBV13 and TRBJ2-2; TRBD1 is a possible D gene (5 bases). Deletions cut 1 base from V and 6 bases from J, with 18 bases between. This CDR3 spans 17 amino acids. The germline V gene has CDR1 PRHDT and CDR2 FYEKMQ (reference sequence). CDR3 in amino acids: CASSLVPGRVSPGELFF. The CDR3 nucleotides are TGTGCCAGCAGCTTAGTACCGGGCAGGGTATCCCCCGGGGAGCTGTTTTTT.

This clonotype was observed at least ten times. The rearrangement links TRBV5-1 to TRBJ2-7; tentatively, D is TRBD2 (6 bases). V lost 0 bases and J lost 5, with 12 bases in between. This CDR3 has 14 amino acids. The germline V gene has CDR1 SGHRS and CDR2 YFSETQ. CDR3 region: CASSLGASVHEQYF. CDR3 DNA sequence: TGCGCCAGCAGCTTGGGAGCTAGCGTCCACGAGCAGTACTTC.

Details on this clonotype: Only one base separates this from a far larger clonotype, so it likely reflects a read error. This chain joins TRBV9 and TRBJ2-1; 7 bases match TRBD1. With V trimmed by 2 bases and J by 9 bases, 8 bases remained unmatched. CDR1 SGDLS and CDR2 YYNGEE come from the germline V gene. CDR3 size: 14 residues. CDR3 region: CASSVRRTGGEQFF. The CDR3 DNA follows: TGTGCCAGCAGCGTCCGTCGGACAGGCGGTGAGCAGTTCTTC.

This clonotype was picked up many times. The chain carries TRBV6-4 and TRBJ2-2; D might be TRBD1 (6 bases). The CDR3 length is 15 residues. CDR1 MRHNA and CDR2 SNTAGT come from the germline V gene. Trimming cost V 6 bases and J 4 bases, with 15 bases left between them. The CDR3 loop is CASRTQGSGTGELFF. The CDR3 region has the DNA TGTGCCAGCAGAACACAGGGCTCAGGCACCGGGGAGCTGTTTTTT.

The chain recombines TRBV12-2 with TRBJ2-7; the D call TRBD2 from the table was never checked on the DNA. TRBV12-2 is flagged as a pseudogene. This CDR3 has 16 residues. CDR3 loop: CASRLAWSPRGYEQYF. CDR3 sequence (DNA): TGTGCAAGTCGCTTAGCGTGGAGTCCCCGCGGCTACGAGCAGTACTTC.

This chain uses TRBV28 with TRBJ1-1; 7 nucleotides agree with TRBD1. V lost 10 bases, J lost 0 bases, and 11 bases stayed unmatched. The germline gives CDR1 MDHEN, CDR2 SYDVKM. The CDR3 contains 15 residues. The CDR3 DNA reads TGTGCCACCTGGACGGGACAGCACATGAACACTGAAGCTTTCTTT. Its protein is CATWTGQHMNTEAFF.

As to this clonotype: A single base is all that separates this from a far larger clone, so a read error is likely. This rearrangement joins TRBV7-9 to TRBJ2-4, with 11 bases matching TRBD1. The CDR3 sequence is 16 residues long. Trimming took 5 bases from V and 13 from J; bases not matched to a gene: 16. The germline V gene encodes CDR1 SEHNR and CDR2 FQNEAQ (reference sequence). CDR3 loop: CASSPPGTGGDNEQYF. The CDR3 DNA reads as TGTGCCAGCAGCCCTCCCGGGACAGGGGGAGACAATGAGCAGTACTTC.

There are a few counts of this clonotype. The V call is TRBV5-5, the J call TRBJ2-5, with 7 bases that match TRBD1. The J segment lost 5 bases and the V segment lost 4 bases, leaving 11 bases of the junction unmatched. CDR3 length equals 15 residues. Germline-derived CDR1 and CDR2 are SGHKS and YYEKEE (reference sequence). CDR3: CASSHDGTVGETQYF. In DNA form, the CDR3 reads TGTGCCAGCAGCCACGATGGGACAGTCGGGGAGACCCAGTACTTC.

This clonotype has at least ten counts. The gene calls are TRBV20-1 and TRBJ2-1; D unclear. The germline V and J ends were trimmed by 3 bases and 7 bases, with 7 bases remaining between them. Looked up from germline, CDR1 is DFQATT and CDR2 is SNEGSKA (reference sequence). The CDR3 totals 11 residues. The CDR3 sequence: CSASWSNEQFF. CDR3 bases: TGCAGTGCTAGTTGGTCGAATGAGCAGTTCTTC.

This clonotype was counted ten times or more. This chain uses TRBV15 with TRBJ2-1; D gene uncertain. The CDR3 loop spans 13 amino acids. Per germline, CDR1 LNHNV and CDR2 YYDKDF (reference sequence). V was shortened by 1 base and J by 3 bases, with 4 bases between the two germline ends. The CDR3 DNA reads as TGTGCCACCAGCAGAGGGTTCTACAATGAGCAGTTCTTC. Translation gives CATSRGFYNEQFF.

This clonotype was counted ten times or more. The chain employs TRBV20-1 and TRBJ2-3, with TRBD2 matching 16 bases. CDR1 is DFQATT and CDR2 is SNEGSKA in the germline V gene (reference sequence). This CDR3 comprises 19 residues. The V gene end was trimmed by 0 bases and the J gene end by 4 bases; junction bases not matched to a gene: 10. CDR3 amino acids: CSARDFRGTSGGAADTQYF. The CDR3 DNA follows: TGCAGTGCTAGAGATTTCCGTGGGACTAGCGGGGGGGCAGCAGATACGCAGTATTTT.

This clonotype has at least ten counts. The chain carries TRBV15 and TRBJ2-2; D remains unclear. This CDR3 spans 15 amino acids. The V gene lost 0 bases and the J gene lost 3 bases, with 8 bases spanning the gap. Germline V CDR1 and CDR2: LNHNV, YYDKDF (reference sequence). CDR3 sequence (DNA): TGTGCCACCAGCAGAGATCGGGCCGACACCGGGGAGCTGTTTTTT. As protein: CATSRDRADTGELFF.

This clonotype was observed a handful of times. It is likely a read error: a sequence one base away is far more abundant. The chain has TRBV5-5 and TRBJ2-7, with 10 bases matching TRBD2. CDR3 length: 15 amino acids. J gave up 7 bases and V 0 bases, and 7 bases lay outside the gene matches. The germline V gene has CDR1 SGHKS and CDR2 YYEKEE (reference sequence). The chain's CDR3 is CASSLALAGFNEQYF. CDR3 DNA sequence: TGTGCCAGCAGCTTGGCACTAGCGGGATTCAATGAGCAGTACTTC.

This clonotype has at least ten counts. The CDR3 here is CASSFPGRTEAFF. In nucleotides, the CDR3 is TGTGCCAGCAGCTTCCCTGGGCGGACTGAAGCTTTCTTT. This chain links TRBV7-9 with TRBJ1-1; D is uncertain. The V gene lost 3 bases and the J gene lost 5 bases, with 10 bases spanning the gap. CDR1 and CDR2 from the germline V gene are SEHNR and FQNEAQ (reference sequence). The CDR3 is 13 amino acids.

Points on this clonotype: A far more abundant clone sits one base away, making this likely a read error. The gene calls are TRBV5-8 and TRBJ2-7; 7 bases match TRBD2. Germline V gene sequence: CDR1 SGHTS, CDR2 YDEGEE. CDR3 length: 15 residues. V gave up 4 bases and J gave up 8 bases; unmatched junction bases: 15. The CDR3 region has the DNA TGTGCCAGCAGCGGGGGGGATCCCTTTGCATACAAGCAGTACTTC. Protein product: CASSGGDPFAYKQYF.

This clonotype was recorded many times. The chain is built from TRBV14 and TRBJ2-4; 9 bases align to TRBD1. The V and J ends lost 4 bases and 0 bases, in that order; junction bases with no gene match: 4. There are 16 residues in the CDR3. Germline CDR1 SGHDN, CDR2 FVKESK. CDR3 residues: CASSRTGAEAKNIQYF. The CDR3 bases are TGTGCCAGCAGCCGGACAGGGGCCGAAGCCAAAAACATTCAGTACTTC.

This clonotype was seen at least ten times. The chain links TRBV20-1 to TRBJ2-5; weak D call: TRBD1 (5 bases). V was trimmed by 8 bases and J by 3 bases, leaving 22 bases between them. The germline CDR1 and CDR2 sequences are DFQATT and SNEGSKA (reference sequence). The CDR3 spans 15 residues. The CDR3 nucleotides read TGCAGTATATTATCACGACAGAAAAGAGAAGAGACCCAGTACTTC. Protein sequence: CSILSRQKREETQYF.